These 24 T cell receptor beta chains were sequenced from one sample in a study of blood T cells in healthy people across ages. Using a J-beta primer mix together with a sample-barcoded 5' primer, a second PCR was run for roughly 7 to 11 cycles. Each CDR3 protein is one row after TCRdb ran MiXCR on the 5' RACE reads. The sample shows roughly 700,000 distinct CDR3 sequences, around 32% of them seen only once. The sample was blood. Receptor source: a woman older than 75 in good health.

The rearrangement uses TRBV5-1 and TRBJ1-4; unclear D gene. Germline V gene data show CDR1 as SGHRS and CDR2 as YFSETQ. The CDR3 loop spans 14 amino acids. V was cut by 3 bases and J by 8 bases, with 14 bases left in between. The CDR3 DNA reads TGCGCCAGCAGCTCCCACCTTCCGGGAGAAAAACTGTTTTTT. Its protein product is CASSSHLPGEKLFF.

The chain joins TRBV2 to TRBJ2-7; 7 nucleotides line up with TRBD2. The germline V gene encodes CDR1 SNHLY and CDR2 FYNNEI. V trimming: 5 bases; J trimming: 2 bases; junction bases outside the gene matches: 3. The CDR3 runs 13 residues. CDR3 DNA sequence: TGTGCCAGCAGTTACGGGGGGACCTACGAGCAGTACTTC. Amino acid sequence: CASSYGGTYEQYF. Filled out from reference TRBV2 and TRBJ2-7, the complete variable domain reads EPEVTQTPSHQVTQMGQEVILRCVPISNHLYFYWYRQILGQKVEFLVSFYNNEISEKSEIFDDQFSVERPDGSNFTLKIRSTKLEDSAMYFCASSYGGTYEQYFGPGTRLTVT.

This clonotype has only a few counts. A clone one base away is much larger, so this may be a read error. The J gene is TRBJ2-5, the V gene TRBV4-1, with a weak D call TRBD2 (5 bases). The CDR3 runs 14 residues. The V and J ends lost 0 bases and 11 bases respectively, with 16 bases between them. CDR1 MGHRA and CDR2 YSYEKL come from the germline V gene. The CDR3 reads CASSQERAEGEQYF. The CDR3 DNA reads TGCGCCAGCAGCCAAGAAAGGGCAGAGGGTGAGCAGTACTTC.

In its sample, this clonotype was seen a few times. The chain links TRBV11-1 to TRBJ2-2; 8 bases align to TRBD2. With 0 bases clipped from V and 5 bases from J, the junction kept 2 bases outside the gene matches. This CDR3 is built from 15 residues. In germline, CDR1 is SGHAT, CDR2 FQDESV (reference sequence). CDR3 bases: TGTGCCAGCAGCTTAGCCCGCGGGGGGACCGGGGAGCTGTTTTTT. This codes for CASSLARGGTGELFF.

This chain's CDR3 is CASSRGTPSTDTQYF. Written as DNA, the CDR3 is TGTGCCAGCAGCCGAGGGACGCCTAGCACAGATACGCAGTATTTT. The chain employs TRBV7-3 and TRBJ2-3; D may correspond to TRBD1 or TRBD2 (5 bases each). Germline V CDR1 and CDR2: SGHTA, FQGTGA. This CDR3 contains 15 residues. V lost 5 bases and J lost 0, with 12 bases in between.

The CDR3 DNA reads as TGCAGCGTTGAATTCGCTTCCTATGGCTACACCTTC. It translates to CSVEFASYGYTF. V is TRBV29-1 and J is TRBJ1-2; D uncertain. V lost 2 bases, J lost 4 bases, and 8 bases lay in between. Germline CDR1 reads SQVTM; CDR2 reads ANQGSEA. This CDR3 is built from 12 residues.

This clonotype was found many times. The CDR3 nucleotides read TGCGCCAGCAGTCCCTACACAAATCCCTACGAGCAGTACTTC. It codes for CASSPYTNPYEQYF. The chain employs TRBV5-1 and TRBJ2-7; unclear D gene. Per the germline V gene, CDR1 is SGHRS and CDR2 is YFSETQ. This CDR3 is 14 amino acids long. The V gene lost 5 bases and the J gene lost 2 bases, with 14 bases spanning the gap.

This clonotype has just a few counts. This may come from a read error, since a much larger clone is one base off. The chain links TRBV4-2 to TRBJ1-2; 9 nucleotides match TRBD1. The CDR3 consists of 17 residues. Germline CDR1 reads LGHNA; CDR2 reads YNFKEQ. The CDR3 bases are TGTACCAGCAGCCTGTCAACAGGGGGCGCGTCTTACGGTGGCTACACCTTC. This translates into CTSSLSTGGASYGGYTF.

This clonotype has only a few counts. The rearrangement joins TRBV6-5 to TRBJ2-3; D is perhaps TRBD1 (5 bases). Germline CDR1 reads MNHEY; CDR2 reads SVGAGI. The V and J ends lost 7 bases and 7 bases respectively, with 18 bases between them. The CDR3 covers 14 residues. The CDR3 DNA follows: TGTGCCAGCACCACAGGTTTTGAGTTAAATACGCAGTATTTT. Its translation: CASTTGFELNTQYF.

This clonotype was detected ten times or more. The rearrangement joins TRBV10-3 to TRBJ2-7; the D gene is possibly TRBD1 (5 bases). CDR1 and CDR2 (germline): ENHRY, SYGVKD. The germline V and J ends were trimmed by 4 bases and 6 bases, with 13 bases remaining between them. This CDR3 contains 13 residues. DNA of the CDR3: TGTGCCATCAGTGTTCCAGGGCCAAGCGAGCAGTACTTC. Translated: CAISVPGPSEQYF.

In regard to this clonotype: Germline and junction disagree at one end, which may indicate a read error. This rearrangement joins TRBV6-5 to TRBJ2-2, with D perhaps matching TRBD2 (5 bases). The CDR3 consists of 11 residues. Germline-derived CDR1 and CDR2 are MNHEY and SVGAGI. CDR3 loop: CASMRSGEPFF. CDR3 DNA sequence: TGTGCCAGCATGAGGTCCGGGGAGCCGTTTTTT.

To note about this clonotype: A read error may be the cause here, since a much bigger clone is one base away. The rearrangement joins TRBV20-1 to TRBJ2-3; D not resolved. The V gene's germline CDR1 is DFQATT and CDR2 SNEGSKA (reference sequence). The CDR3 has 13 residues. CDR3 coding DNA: TGCAGTGCTAGAACGGGCTACACAGATACGCGGTATTTT. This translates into CSARTGYTDTRYF.

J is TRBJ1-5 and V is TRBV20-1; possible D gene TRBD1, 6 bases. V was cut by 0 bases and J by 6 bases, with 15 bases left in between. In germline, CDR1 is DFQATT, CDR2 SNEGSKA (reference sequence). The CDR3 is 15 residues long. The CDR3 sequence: CSARDEGGSGQPQHF. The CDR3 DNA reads TGCAGTGCTAGAGATGAAGGGGGGTCGGGTCAGCCCCAGCATTTT.

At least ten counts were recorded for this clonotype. The CDR3 loop is CSASGTGQGAGYTF. Written as DNA, the CDR3 is TGCAGTGCTAGCGGAACTGGACAGGGGGCGGGCTACACCTTC. This chain uses TRBV20-1 with TRBJ1-2, with 11 bases that match TRBD1. Germline lookup yields CDR1 DFQATT and CDR2 SNEGSKA (reference sequence). V gave up 3 bases and J gave up 8 bases; unmatched junction bases: 8. The CDR3 is 14 residues long.

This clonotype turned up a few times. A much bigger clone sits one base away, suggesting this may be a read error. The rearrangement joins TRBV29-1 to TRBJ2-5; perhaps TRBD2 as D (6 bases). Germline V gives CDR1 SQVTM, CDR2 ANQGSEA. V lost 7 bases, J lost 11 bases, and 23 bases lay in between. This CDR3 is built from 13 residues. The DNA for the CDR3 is TGCAGCGGACGTGTCGGGGGAAGCAATGAGCAGTACTTC. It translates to CSGRVGGSNEQYF.

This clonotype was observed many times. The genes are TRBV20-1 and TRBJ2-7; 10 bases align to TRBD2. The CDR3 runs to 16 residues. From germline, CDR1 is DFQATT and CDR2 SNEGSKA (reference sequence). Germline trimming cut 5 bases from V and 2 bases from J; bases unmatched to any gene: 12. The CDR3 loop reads CSAGPPLAGLTYEQYF. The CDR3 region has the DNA TGCAGTGCTGGACCACCACTAGCGGGACTTACCTACGAGCAGTACTTC.

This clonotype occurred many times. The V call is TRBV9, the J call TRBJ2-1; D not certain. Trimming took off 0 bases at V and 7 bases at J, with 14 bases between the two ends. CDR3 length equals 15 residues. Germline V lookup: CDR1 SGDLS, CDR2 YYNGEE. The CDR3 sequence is CASSVGILVGNEQFF. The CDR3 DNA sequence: TGTGCCAGCAGCGTAGGGATTCTAGTCGGTAATGAGCAGTTCTTC.

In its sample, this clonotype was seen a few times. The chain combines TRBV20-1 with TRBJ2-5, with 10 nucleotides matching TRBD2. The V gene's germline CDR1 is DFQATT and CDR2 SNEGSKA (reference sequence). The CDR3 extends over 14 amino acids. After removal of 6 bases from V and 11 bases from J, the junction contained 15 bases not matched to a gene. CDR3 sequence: CSALTSGTSGEQYF. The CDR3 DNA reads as TGCAGTGCACTAACTAGCGGGACATCCGGAGAGCAGTACTTC.

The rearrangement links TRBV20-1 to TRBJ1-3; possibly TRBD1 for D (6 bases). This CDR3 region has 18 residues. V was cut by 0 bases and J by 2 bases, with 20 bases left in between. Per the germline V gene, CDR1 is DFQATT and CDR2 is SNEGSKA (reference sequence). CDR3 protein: CSARDRHRDIGTGNTIYF. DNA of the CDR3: TGCAGTGCTAGAGATCGACACCGGGACATAGGAACTGGAAACACCATATATTTT.

The CDR3 DNA reads as TGCAGTGCTAGAGATCATTCGGGGACTAGCAGCGATGAGCAGTTCTTC. This sequence encodes CSARDHSGTSSDEQFF. V and J are TRBV20-1 and TRBJ2-1; 9 positions match TRBD2. CDR1 and CDR2 (germline): DFQATT, SNEGSKA (reference sequence). V was pared by 0 bases and J by 8 bases, with 11 bases of the junction left unmatched. The CDR3 length is 16 residues.

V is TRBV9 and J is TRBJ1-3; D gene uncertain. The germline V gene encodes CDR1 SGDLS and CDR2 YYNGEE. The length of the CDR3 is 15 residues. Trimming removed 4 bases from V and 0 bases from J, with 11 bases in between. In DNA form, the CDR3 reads TGTGCCAGCAGCTCCCTGGACTACTCTGGAAACACCATATATTTT. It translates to CASSSLDYSGNTIYF.

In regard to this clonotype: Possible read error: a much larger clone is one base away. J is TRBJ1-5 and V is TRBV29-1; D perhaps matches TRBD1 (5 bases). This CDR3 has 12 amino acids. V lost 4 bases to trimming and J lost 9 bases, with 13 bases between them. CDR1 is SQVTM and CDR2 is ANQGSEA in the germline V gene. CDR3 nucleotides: TGCAGCGTTGGGGGGAAAGATCGGCCCCAGCATTTT. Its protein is CSVGGKDRPQHF.

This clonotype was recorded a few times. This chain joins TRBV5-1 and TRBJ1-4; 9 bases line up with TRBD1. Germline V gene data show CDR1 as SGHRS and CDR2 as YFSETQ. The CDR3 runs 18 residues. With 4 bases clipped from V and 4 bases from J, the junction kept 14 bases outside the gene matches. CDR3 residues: CASSPARDRVPSNEKLFF. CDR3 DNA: TGCGCCAGCAGCCCCGCCCGGGACAGGGTCCCTAGTAATGAAAAACTGTTTTTT.

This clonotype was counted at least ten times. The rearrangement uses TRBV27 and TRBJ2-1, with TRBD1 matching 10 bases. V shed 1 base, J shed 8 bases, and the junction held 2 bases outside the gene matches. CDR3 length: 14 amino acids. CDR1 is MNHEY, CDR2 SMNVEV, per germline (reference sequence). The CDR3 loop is CASSLWDRGDEQFF. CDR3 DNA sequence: TGTGCCAGCAGTTTATGGGACAGGGGTGATGAGCAGTTCTTC.